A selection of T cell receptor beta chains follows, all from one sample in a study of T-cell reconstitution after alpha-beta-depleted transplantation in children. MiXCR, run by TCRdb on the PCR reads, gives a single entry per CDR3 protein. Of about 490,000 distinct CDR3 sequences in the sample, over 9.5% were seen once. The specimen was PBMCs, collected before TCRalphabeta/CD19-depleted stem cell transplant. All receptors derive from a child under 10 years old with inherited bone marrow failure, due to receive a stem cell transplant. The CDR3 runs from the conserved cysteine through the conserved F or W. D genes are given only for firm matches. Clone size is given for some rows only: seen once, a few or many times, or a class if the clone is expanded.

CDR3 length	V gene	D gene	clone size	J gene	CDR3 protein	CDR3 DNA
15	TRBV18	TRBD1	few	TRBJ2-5	CASSPGTGDRGTQYF	TGTGCCAGCTCACCCGGTACAGGGGACCGAGGAACCCAGTACTTC
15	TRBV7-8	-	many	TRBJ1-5	CASSTNRISNQPQHF	TGTGCCAGCAGCACAAACAGGATTAGCAATCAGCCCCAGCATTTT
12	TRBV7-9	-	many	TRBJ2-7	CASTSQPYEQYF	TGTGCCAGCACTTCGCAACCTTACGAGCAGTACTTC
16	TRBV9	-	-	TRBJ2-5	CASSVGWQEYQETQYF	TGTGCCAGCAGCGTAGGATGGCAGGAGTACCAAGAGACCCAGTACTTC
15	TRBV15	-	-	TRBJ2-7	CATSRDSGPNYEQYF	TGTGCCACCAGCAGAGATTCGGGACCGAACTACGAGCAGTACTTC
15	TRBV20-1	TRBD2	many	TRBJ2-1	CSARVRIAGRSAQFF	TGCAGTGCTAGAGTAAGGATAGCGGGACGGTCCGCGCAGTTCTTC
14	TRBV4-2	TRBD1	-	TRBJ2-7	CASSQPGQPYEQHF	TGTGCCAGCAGCCAACCGGGACAGCCCTACGAGCAGCACTTC
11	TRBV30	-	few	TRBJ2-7	CAWSQTYEQYF	TGTGCCTGGAGTCAGACCTACGAGCAGTACTTC
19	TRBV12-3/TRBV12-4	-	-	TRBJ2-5	CALCSRFDVPGLSRYTQYF	TGTGCCCTCTGTTCCCGATTTGACGTACCAGGGCTCTCCAGATACACCCAGTACTTC
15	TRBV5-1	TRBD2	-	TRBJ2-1	CASRPGTSAYNEQFF	TGCGCCAGCAGACCCGGGACTAGCGCATACAATGAGCAGTTCTTC
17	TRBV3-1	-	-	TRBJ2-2	CASTQTGETGNTGELFF	TGTGCCAGCACCCAAACGGGGGAGACAGGGAACACCGGGGAGCTGTTTTTT
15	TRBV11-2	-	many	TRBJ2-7	CASSLDLSVSYEQYF	TGTGCCAGCAGCTTAGATCTGTCAGTTTCCTACGAGCAGTACTTC
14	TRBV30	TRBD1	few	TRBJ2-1	CAWVTGGSYNEQFF	TGTGCCTGGGTGACAGGGGGGTCCTACAATGAGCAGTTCTTC
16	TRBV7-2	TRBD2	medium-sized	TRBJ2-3	CASSLVEAGDGDTQYF	TGTGCCAGCAGCTTGGTTGAAGCGGGAGATGGAGATACGCAGTATTTT
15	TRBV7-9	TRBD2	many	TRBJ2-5	CASGMTSGVGETQYF	TGTGCCAGCGGTATGACTAGCGGAGTGGGGGAGACCCAGTACTTC
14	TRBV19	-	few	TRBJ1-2	CASALQAGLYGYTF	TGTGCCAGTGCGCTTCAGGCAGGCCTCTATGGCTACACCTTC
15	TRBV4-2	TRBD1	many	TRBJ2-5	CASSQLDRAQETQYF	TGTGCCAGCAGCCAATTAGACAGGGCCCAAGAGACCCAGTACTTC
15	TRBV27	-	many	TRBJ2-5	CASSQRTGGQETQYF	TGTGCCAGCAGTCAGCGGACAGGAGGGCAAGAGACCCAGTACTTC
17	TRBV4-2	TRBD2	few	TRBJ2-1	CASSPVGLAGEGNEQFF	TGTGCCAGCAGCCCTGTAGGACTAGCGGGAGAGGGGAATGAGCAGTTCTTC
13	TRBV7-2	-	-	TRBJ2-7	CASSLAHNYEQYF	TGTGCCAGCAGCTTAGCGCATAACTACGAGCAGTACTTC
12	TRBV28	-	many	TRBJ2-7	CASFHSSYEQYF	TGTGCCAGCTTCCACAGCTCCTACGAGCAGTACTTC
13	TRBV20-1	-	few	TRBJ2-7	CSARGLGAYEQYF	TGCAGTGCTAGAGGCCTCGGGGCCTACGAGCAGTACTTC
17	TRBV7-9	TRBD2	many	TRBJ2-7	CASSSAGLAGGAYEQYF	TGTGCCAGCAGCTCCGCCGGACTAGCGGGAGGAGCCTACGAGCAGTACTTC
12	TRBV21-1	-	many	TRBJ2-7	CASRVINYEQYF	TGTGCCAGCAGGGTGATAAACTACGAGCAGTACTTC
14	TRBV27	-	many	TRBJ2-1	CASSSGRAINEQFF	TGTGCCAGCAGTTCCGGCAGGGCTATCAATGAGCAGTTCTTC
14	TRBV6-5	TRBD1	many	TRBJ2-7	CASSYDGTGDEQYF	TGTGCCAGCAGTTATGACGGGACAGGTGACGAGCAGTACTTC
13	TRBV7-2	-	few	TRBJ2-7	CASSLAQGSEQYF	TGTGCCAGCAGCTTAGCGCAGGGAAGCGAGCAGTACTTC
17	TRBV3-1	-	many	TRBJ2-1	CASSQVRKKLGNNEQFF	TGTGCCAGCAGCCAAGTACGGAAAAAGCTCGGTAACAATGAGCAGTTCTTC
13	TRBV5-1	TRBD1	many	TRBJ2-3	CASRDRGTDTQYF	TGCGCCAGTCGGGACAGGGGCACAGATACGCAGTATTTT
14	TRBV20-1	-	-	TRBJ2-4	CSALIPEAKNIQYF	TGCAGTGCCCTGATCCCCGAGGCCAAAAACATTCAGTACTTC
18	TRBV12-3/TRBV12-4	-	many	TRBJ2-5	CASSLALVVSRYQETQYF	TGTGCCAGCAGTTTAGCCCTTGTCGTTTCCCGGTACCAAGAGACCCAGTACTTC
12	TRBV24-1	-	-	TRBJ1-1	CATRAGVTEAFF	TGTGCCACCCGGGCAGGGGTCACTGAAGCTTTCTTT
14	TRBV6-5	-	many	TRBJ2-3	CASKLLEGPDTQYF	TGTGCCAGCAAGCTACTCGAGGGCCCAGATACGCAGTATTTT
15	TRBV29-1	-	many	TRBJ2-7	CSVSRTYGVSYEQYF	TGCAGCGTTTCTCGGACCTACGGGGTATCCTACGAGCAGTACTTC
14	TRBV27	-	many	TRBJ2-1	CASSPLASYNEQFF	TGTGCCAGCAGTCCTCTAGCGTCCTACAATGAGCAGTTCTTC
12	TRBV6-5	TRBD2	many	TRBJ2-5	CASSGLAETQYF	TGTGCCAGCAGTGGACTAGCAGAGACCCAGTACTTC
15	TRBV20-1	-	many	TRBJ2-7	CSAHSGSPKNYEQYF	TGCAGTGCTCACTCCGGGAGCCCAAAGAATTACGAGCAGTACTTC
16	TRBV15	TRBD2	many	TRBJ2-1	CAPLAGAPSLDNEQFF	TGTGCCCCACTAGCGGGAGCGCCAAGTCTGGACAATGAGCAGTTCTTC
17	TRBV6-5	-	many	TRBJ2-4	CASSYSAGVLAKNIQYF	TGTGCCAGCAGTTACTCGGCAGGGGTCTTGGCCAAAAACATTCAGTACTTC
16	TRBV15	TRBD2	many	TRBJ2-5	CATSREGLAGGETQYF	TGTGCCACCAGCAGAGAGGGGCTAGCGGGAGGGGAGACCCAGTACTTC
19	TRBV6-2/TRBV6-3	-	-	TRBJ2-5	CASSYSMNALRDPQETQYF	TGTGCCAGCAGTTACTCGATGAATGCCCTCCGGGACCCCCAAGAGACCCAGTACTTC
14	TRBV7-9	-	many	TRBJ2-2	CASSPRFPTGELFF	TGTGCCAGCAGCCCCCGGTTCCCCACCGGGGAGCTGTTTTTT
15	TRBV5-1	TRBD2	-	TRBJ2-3	CASSSGLAAPDTQYF	TGCGCCAGCAGCTCGGGACTAGCGGCCCCAGATACGCAGTATTTT
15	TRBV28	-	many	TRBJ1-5	CASSFSGAPRQPQHF	TGTGCCAGCAGTTTCTCGGGGGCCCCTAGGCAGCCCCAGCATTTT
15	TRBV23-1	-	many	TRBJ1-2	CASSPGRVTHYGYTF	TGCGCCAGCAGTCCCGGCAGGGTGACCCACTATGGCTACACCTTC